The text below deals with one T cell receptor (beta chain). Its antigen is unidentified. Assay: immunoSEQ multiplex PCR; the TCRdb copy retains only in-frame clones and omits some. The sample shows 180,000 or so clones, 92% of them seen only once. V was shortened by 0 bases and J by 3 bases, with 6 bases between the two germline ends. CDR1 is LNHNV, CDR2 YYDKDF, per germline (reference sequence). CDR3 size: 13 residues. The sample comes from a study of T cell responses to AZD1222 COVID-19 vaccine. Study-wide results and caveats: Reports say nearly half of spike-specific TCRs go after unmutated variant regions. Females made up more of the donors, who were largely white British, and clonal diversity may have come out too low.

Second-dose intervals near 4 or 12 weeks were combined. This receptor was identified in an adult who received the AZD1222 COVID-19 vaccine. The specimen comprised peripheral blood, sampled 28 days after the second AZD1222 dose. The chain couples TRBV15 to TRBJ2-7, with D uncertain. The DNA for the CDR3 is TGTGCCACCAGCAGAGATCCAGTCTACGAGCAGTACTTC. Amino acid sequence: CATSRDPVYEQYF.